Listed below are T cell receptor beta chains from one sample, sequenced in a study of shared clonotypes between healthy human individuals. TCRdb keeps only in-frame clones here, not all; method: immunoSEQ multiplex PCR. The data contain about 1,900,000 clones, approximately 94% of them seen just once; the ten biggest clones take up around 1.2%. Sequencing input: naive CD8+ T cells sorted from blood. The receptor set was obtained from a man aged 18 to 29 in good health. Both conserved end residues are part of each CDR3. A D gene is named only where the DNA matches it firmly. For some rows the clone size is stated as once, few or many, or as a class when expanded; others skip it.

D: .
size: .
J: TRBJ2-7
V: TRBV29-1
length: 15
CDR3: CSVEMEHSAAYEQYF
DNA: TGCAGCGTTGAAATGGAGCATAGCGCAGCCTACGAGCAGTACTTC

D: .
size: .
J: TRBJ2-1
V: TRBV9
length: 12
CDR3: CASSVALNEQFF
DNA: TGTGCCAGCAGCGTAGCTTTAAATGAGCAGTTCTTC

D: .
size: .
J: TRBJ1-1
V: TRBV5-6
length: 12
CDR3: CASSLQGVEAFF
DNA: TGTGCCAGCAGCCTCCAGGGAGTTGAAGCTTTCTTT

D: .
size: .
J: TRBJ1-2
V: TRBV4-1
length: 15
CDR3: CASSQGRGAGYGYTF
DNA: TGCGCCAGCAGCCAAGGTAGAGGGGCAGGGTATGGCTACACCTTC

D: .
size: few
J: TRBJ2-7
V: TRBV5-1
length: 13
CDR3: CASSYGRRYEQYF
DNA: TGCGCCAGCAGCTATGGACGACGCTACGAGCAGTACTTC

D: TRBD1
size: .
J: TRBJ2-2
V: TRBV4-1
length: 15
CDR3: CASSHDRGRSGELFF
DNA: TGCGCCAGCAGCCACGACAGGGGGCGGTCCGGGGAGCTGTTTTTT

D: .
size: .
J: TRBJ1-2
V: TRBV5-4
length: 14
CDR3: CASSPWEGPYGYTF
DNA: TGTGCCAGCAGCCCCTGGGAAGGACCCTATGGCTACACCTTC

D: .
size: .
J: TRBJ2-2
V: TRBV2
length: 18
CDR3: CASILNPKENQRTGELFF
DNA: TGTGCCAGCATCCTAAACCCCAAGGAAAACCAACGAACCGGGGAGCTGTTTTTT

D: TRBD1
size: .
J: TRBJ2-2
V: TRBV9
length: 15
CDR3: CASSVGQGASRELFF
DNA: TGTGCCAGCAGCGTGGGGCAGGGGGCCTCTAGGGAGCTGTTTTTT

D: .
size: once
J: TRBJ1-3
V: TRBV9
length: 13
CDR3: CASSVGGRDTIYF
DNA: TGTGCCAGCAGCGTAGGAGGACGTGACACCATATATTTT

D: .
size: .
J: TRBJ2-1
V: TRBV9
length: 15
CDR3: CASSLGGDFYNEQFF
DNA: TGTGCCAGCAGCCTAGGGGGGGATTTCTACAATGAGCAGTTCTTC

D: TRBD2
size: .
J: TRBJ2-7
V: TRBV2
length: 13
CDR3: CASSEGGSYEQYF
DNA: TGTGCCAGCAGTGAGGGGGGGTCCTACGAGCAGTACTTC

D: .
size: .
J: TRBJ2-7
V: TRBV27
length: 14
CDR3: CASSPGRTGYEQYF
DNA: TGTGCCAGCAGTCCCGGCCGTACAGGATACGAGCAGTACTTC

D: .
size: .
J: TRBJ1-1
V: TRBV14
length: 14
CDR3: CASSHYRGNTEAFF
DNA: TGTGCCAGCAGCCACTATAGGGGGAACACTGAAGCTTTCTTT

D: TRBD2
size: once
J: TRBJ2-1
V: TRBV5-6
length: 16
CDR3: CASSWSGTSGNNEQFF
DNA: TGTGCCAGCAGCTGGTCCGGGACTAGCGGGAATAATGAGCAGTTCTTC

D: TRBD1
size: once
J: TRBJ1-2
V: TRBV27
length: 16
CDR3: CASSLEAGGVWYGYTF
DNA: TGTGCCAGCAGTTTAGAGGCAGGGGGCGTTTGGTATGGCTACACCTTC

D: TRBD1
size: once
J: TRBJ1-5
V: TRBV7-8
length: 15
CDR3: CASSSDREVGQPQHF
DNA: TGTGCCAGCAGCTCGGACAGGGAGGTCGGTCAGCCCCAGCATTTT

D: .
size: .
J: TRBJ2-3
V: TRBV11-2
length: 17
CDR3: CASSLTLQGLSTDTQYF
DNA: TGTGCCAGCAGCTTAACCCTACAGGGCCTTAGCACAGATACGCAGTATTTT

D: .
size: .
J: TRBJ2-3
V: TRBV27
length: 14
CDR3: CASSLISLTDTQYF
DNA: TGTGCCAGCAGTTTAATATCTTTGACAGATACGCAGTATTTT

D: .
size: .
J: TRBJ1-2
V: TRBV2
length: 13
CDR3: CASSSRDFYGYTF
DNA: TGTGCCAGCAGTAGCCGGGACTTCTATGGCTACACCTTC

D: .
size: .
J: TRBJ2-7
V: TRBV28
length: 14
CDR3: CASSSQGSSYEQYF
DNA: TGTGCCAGCAGTTCACAGGGCAGCTCCTACGAGCAGTACTTC

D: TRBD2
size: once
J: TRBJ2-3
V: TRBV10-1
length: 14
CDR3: CASSSGGHTDTQYF
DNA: TGCGCCAGCAGCAGCGGGGGGCACACAGATACGCAGTATTTT

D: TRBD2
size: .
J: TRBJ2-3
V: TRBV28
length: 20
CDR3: CASSSYRTSGGTSSTDTQYF
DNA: TGTGCCAGCAGTTCCTACCGGACTAGCGGGGGGACTTCAAGCACAGATACGCAGTATTTT

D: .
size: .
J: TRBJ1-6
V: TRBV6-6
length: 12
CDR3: CASSYPGAPLHF
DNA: TGTGCCAGCAGTTACCCCGGCGCACCCCTCCACTTT

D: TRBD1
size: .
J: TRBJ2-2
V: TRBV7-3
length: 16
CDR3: CASSLDGTGVTGELFF
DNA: TGTGCCAGCAGCTTAGACGGGACAGGGGTCACCGGGGAGCTGTTTTTT

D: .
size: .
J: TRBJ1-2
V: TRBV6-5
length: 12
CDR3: CAYRDNKYGYTF
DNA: TGTGCCTACAGGGATAATAAATATGGCTACACCTTC

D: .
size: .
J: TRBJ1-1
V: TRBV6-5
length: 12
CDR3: CASSPTGIEAFF
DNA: TGTGCCAGCAGTCCCACAGGGATTGAAGCTTTCTTT

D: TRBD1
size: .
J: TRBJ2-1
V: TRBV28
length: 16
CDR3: CASKLTGTGEYNEQFF
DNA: TGTGCCAGCAAGTTAACCGGGACAGGGGAATACAATGAGCAGTTCTTC

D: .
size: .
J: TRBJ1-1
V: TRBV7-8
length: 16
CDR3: CASSLAAGLMNTEAFF
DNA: TGTGCCAGCAGCTTAGCGGCAGGGCTTATGAACACTGAAGCTTTCTTT

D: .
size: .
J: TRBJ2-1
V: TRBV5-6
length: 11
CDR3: CASSYGTEGFF
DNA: TGTGCCAGCAGCTACGGAACTGAGGGGTTCTTC

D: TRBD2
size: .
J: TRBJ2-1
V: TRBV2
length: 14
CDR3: CASSDPRGRGAQFF
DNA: TGTGCCAGCAGTGACCCTCGTGGGCGGGGGGCCCAGTTCTTC

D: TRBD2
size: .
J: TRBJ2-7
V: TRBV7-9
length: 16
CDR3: CASSTTGTSVFYEQYF
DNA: TGTGCCAGCAGCACAACCGGGACTAGCGTTTTCTACGAGCAGTACTTC

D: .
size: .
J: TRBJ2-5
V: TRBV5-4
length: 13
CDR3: CASSFRGEETQYF
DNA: TGTGCCAGCAGCTTCAGGGGGGAAGAGACCCAGTACTTC

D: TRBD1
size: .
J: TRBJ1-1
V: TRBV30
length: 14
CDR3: CAWSTGGGNTEAFF
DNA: TGTGCCTGGAGCACAGGGGGGGGAAACACTGAAGCTTTCTTT

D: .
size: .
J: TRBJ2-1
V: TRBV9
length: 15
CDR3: CASSVYPGEGNEQFF
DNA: TGTGCCAGCAGCGTATATCCGGGAGAGGGAAATGAGCAGTTCTTC

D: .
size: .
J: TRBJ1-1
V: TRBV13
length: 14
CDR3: CASSPRDFYTEAFF
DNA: TGTGCCAGCAGCCCCCGGGACTTCTACACTGAAGCTTTCTTT

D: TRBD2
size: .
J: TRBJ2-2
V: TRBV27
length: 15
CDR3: CASTTGGPNTGELFF
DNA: TGTGCCAGCACTACGGGGGGGCCGAACACCGGGGAGCTGTTTTTT

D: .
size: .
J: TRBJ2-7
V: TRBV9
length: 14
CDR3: CASSVGGSSYEQYF
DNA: TGTGCCAGCAGCGTTGGCGGAAGCTCCTACGAGCAGTACTTC

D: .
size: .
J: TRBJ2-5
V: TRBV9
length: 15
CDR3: CASSGHGTLQETQYF
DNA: TGTGCCAGCAGCGGCCACGGGACTCTTCAAGAGACCCAGTACTTC

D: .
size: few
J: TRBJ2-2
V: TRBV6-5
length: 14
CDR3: CASSWISNTGELFF
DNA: TGTGCCAGCAGCTGGATATCGAACACCGGGGAGCTGTTTTTT

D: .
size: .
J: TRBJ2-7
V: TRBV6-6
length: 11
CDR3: CASSYRGEQYF
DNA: TGTGCCAGCAGTTACCGGGGAGAGCAGTACTTC

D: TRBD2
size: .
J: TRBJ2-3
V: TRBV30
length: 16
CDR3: CAWSVLERGGRDTQYF
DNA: TGTGCCTGGAGTGTACTTGAGCGGGGGGGCCGGGATACGCAGTATTTT

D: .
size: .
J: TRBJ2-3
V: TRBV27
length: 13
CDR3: CASSLIGTDTQYF
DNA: TGTGCCAGCAGTCTAATCGGAACAGATACGCAGTATTTT

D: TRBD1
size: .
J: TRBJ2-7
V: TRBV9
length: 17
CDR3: CASSVERDGQGSYEQYF
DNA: TGTGCCAGCAGCGTAGAGAGGGATGGACAGGGATCCTACGAGCAGTACTTC

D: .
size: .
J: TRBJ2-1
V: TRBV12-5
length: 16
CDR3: CASGSQTASSYNEQFF
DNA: TGTGCTAGTGGTTCCCAGACAGCGAGCTCCTACAATGAGCAGTTCTTC

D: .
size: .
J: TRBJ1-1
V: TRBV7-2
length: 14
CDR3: CASRRGIMNTEAFF
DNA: TGTGCCAGCAGGAGGGGGATAATGAACACTGAAGCTTTCTTT

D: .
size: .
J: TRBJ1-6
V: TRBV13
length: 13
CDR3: CASSSGLNSPLHF
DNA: TGTGCCAGCAGCTCCGGGCTCAATTCACCCCTCCACTTT

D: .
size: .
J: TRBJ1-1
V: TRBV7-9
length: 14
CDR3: CASSPQGTNTEAFF
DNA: TGTGCCAGCAGCCCACAGGGCACGAACACTGAAGCTTTCTTT

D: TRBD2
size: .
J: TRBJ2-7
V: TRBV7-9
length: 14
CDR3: CASSLRLASYEQYF
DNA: TGTGCCAGCAGCCTCAGACTAGCATCCTACGAGCAGTACTTC

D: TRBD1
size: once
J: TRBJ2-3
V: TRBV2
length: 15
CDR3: CASSWTGTLTDTQYF
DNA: TGTGCCAGCAGTTGGACAGGGACCCTTACAGATACGCAGTATTTT

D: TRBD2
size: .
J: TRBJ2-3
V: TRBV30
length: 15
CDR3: CAWSWTSSSTDTQYF
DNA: TGTGCCTGGAGTTGGACTAGCTCCAGCACAGATACGCAGTATTTT

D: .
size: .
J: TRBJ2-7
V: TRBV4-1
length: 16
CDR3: CASSQDVAKGAYEQYF
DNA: TGCGCCAGCAGCCAAGATGTAGCGAAGGGGGCCTACGAGCAGTACTTC

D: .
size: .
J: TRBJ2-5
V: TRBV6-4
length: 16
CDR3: CASSGPFSPMQETQYF
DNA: TGTGCCAGCAGTGGGCCTTTTTCCCCGATGCAAGAGACCCAGTACTTC